The 17 T cell receptor beta chains below all came from one sample that was sequenced in a study of blood T cell repertoires in COVID-19. TCRdb keeps only in-frame clones here, not all; method: immunoSEQ multiplex PCR. The repertoire consists of 150,000 to 200,000 clones, with about 90% occurring once and the leading ten covering 20% to 25%. The sequencing sample was made of peripheral blood. Source of these receptors: a man in his 60s with active or convalescent COVID-19.

For this clone: The sample contains more than one DNA sequence encoding this CDR3. The J gene is TRBJ1-2, the V gene TRBV18, with 9 bases fitting TRBD1. In germline, CDR1 is KGHSH, CDR2 LQKENI. There are 14 residues in the CDR3. V dropped 3 bases and J dropped 2; count of bases not matched to a gene: 1. This CDR3 reads CASSPGTGNYGYTF. DNA for the CDR3: TGTGCCAGCTCACCTGGGACAGGGAACTATGGCTACACCTTC.

J is TRBJ2-5 and V is TRBV6-5, with D uncertain. This CDR3 has 13 amino acids. Trimming took 6 bases from V and 2 from J, leaving 10 bases between them. Germline-derived CDR1 and CDR2 are MNHEY and SVGAGI. CDR3 coding DNA: TGTGCCAGCAGGCAGGCTACACAAGAGACCCAGTACTTC. The encoded protein is CASRQATQETQYF.

CDR3 region: CATSTPTGGTNYGYTF. CDR3 sequence (DNA): TGTGCCACCAGTACCCCTACAGGGGGCACCAACTATGGCTACACCTTC. V and J are TRBV24-1 and TRBJ1-2; 9 nucleotides match TRBD1. CDR1 is KGHDR and CDR2 is SFDVKD in the germline V gene. The ends lost 6 bases at V and 2 bases at J; junction bases unmatched: 9. There are 16 residues in the CDR3.

In nucleotides, the CDR3 is TGTGCCAGCAGACGCGCGGGACAGGGGGTATATGGCTACACCTTC. The encoded protein is CASRRAGQGVYGYTF. V is TRBV6-5 and J is TRBJ1-2, with 11 bases matching TRBD1. The germline V gene encodes CDR1 MNHEY and CDR2 SVGAGI. Trimming took 6 bases from V and 5 from J; bases not matched to a gene: 8. The CDR3 loop spans 15 amino acids.

This clone was seen once. This chain joins TRBV30 and TRBJ2-7, with D maybe TRBD1 (5 bases). The V gene lost 2 bases and the J gene lost 4 bases, with 12 bases spanning the gap. The CDR3 is made up of 13 amino acids. Germline CDR1 is GTSNPN and CDR2 is SVGIG (reference sequence). The DNA of the CDR3 is TGTGCCTGGAGTCTTAAGGGGTCGTACGAGCAGTACTTC. Translating it yields CAWSLKGSYEQYF.

The rearrangement links TRBV19 to TRBJ2-5; 7 bases map to TRBD2. The CDR3 is made up of 15 amino acids. CDR1 and CDR2 (germline): LNHDA, SQIVND (reference sequence). With 3 bases clipped from V and 0 bases from J, the junction kept 4 bases outside the gene matches. CDR3 DNA: TGTGCCAGTAGTATGGGACTACTGTACCAAGAGACCCAGTACTTC. Protein sequence: CASSMGLLYQETQYF.

This chain uses TRBV15 with TRBJ1-1, with 8 nucleotides matching TRBD1. From germline, CDR1 is LNHNV and CDR2 YYDKDF (reference sequence). The ends lost 0 bases at V and 5 bases at J; junction bases unmatched: 14. The CDR3 is made up of 18 amino acids. As DNA, the CDR3 is TGTGCCACCAGCAGAGATTTGGCCCTACAGGGGGATAGGACTGAAGCTTTCTTT. It translates to CATSRDLALQGDRTEAFF.

The V gene is TRBV7-9, the J gene TRBJ2-1; weak D call: TRBD2 (6 bases). The length of the CDR3 is 18 residues. The germline V gene has CDR1 SEHNR and CDR2 FQNEAQ (reference sequence). V was trimmed by 4 bases and J by 2 bases, leaving 21 bases between them. The CDR3 nucleotides read TGTGCCAGCAGCTCTGGGGTCGGCGGGGTAACCACCTACAATGAGCAGTTCTTC. Translation: CASSSGVGGVTTYNEQFF.

The gene calls are TRBV19 and TRBJ2-1; 7 bases are a match to TRBD1. V lost 7 bases to trimming and J lost 0 bases; unmatched junction nucleotides: 6. The CDR3 is 15 amino acids. Looked up from germline, CDR1 is LNHDA and CDR2 is SQIVND (reference sequence). CDR3 loop: CASNRQGSSYNEQFF. The CDR3 DNA reads as TGTGCCAGTAATAGACAGGGTAGCTCCTACAATGAGCAGTTCTTC. Filled out from reference TRBV19 and TRBJ2-1, the complete variable domain reads DGGITQSPKYLFRKEGQNVTLSCEQNLNHDAMYWYRQDPGQGLRLIYYSQIVNDFQKGDIAEGYSVSREKKESFPLTVTSAQKNPTAFYLCASNRQGSSYNEQFFGPGTRLTVL.

The table lists this clone with a count of one. The CDR3 DNA sequence: TGTGCCAGCAGCGTCTTCCAGGGTGGGACCCAGTACTTC. Protein sequence: CASSVFQGGTQYF. The J gene is TRBJ2-5, the V gene TRBV9; the D gene is possibly TRBD1 (5 bases). CDR1 SGDLS and CDR2 YYNGEE come from the germline V gene. The CDR3 has 13 amino acids. The V gene lost 2 bases and the J gene lost 7 bases, with 12 bases spanning the gap. The full variable domain, in which reference TRBV9 and TRBJ2-5 provide the parts outside the CDR3, is DSGVTQTPKHLITATGQRVTLRCSPRSGDLSVYWYQQSLDQGLQFLIQYYNGEERAKGNILERFSAQQFPDLHSELNLSSLELGDSALYFCASSVFQGGTQYFGPGTRLLVL.

The rearrangement uses TRBV27 and TRBJ1-5, with a weak D call TRBD1 (6 bases). The CDR3 covers 17 residues. Germline V gives CDR1 MNHEY, CDR2 SMNVEV (reference sequence). V dropped 5 bases and J dropped 5 bases, with 22 bases sitting between them. CDR3: CASSPRTSGTTYQPQHF. CDR3 nucleotide sequence: TGTGCCAGCAGTCCTAGGACCTCCGGGACAACATATCAGCCCCAGCATTTT.

This clone was detected ten times or more. V gene TRBV3-1 (or the pseudogene TRBV3-2) combines with J gene TRBJ2-7; no reliable D call. Germline assignment: CDR1 LGHDT and CDR2 YNNKEL (reference sequence). The ends were cut back, 4 bases at V and 4 bases at J, with 17 bases in the middle. This CDR3 has 15 amino acids. The CDR3 sequence is CASSRAARNLYEQYF. The CDR3 region has the DNA TGTGCCAGCAGCCGGGCAGCCCGTAATTTATACGAGCAGTACTTC.

The J gene is TRBJ2-3, the V gene TRBV18; the match to TRBD1 covers 7 bases. V trimming: 3 bases; J trimming: 0 bases; junction bases outside the gene matches: 6. The CDR3 has 16 amino acids. Per the germline V gene, CDR1 is KGHSH and CDR2 is LQKENI. CDR3 amino acids: CASSPLEGASTDTQYF. The CDR3 DNA sequence: TGTGCCAGCTCACCCCTTGAGGGGGCGAGCACAGATACGCAGTATTTT.

The V gene is TRBV7-9, the J gene TRBJ2-5, with 8 bases aligning to TRBD2. Unmatched junction bases numbered 4, after V lost 3 bases and J lost 4 bases. Germline V gene sequence: CDR1 SEHNR, CDR2 FQNEAQ (reference sequence). The CDR3 has 14 residues. CDR3 DNA: TGTGCCAGCAGCTTCGGGGGGGCAATAGAGACCCAGTACTTC. Its translation: CASSFGGAIETQYF.

The chain carries TRBV6-5 and TRBJ1-5, with D perhaps TRBD1 (6 bases). The CDR3 totals 14 residues. V gave up 6 bases and J gave up 8 bases, with 17 bases separating them. The V gene's germline CDR1 is MNHEY and CDR2 SVGAGI. CDR3 in amino acids: CASRRQRGNEPQHF. Written as DNA, the CDR3 is TGTGCCAGCAGACGACAGAGGGGGAATGAGCCCCAGCATTTT.

The rearrangement uses TRBV29-1 and TRBJ2-1, with TRBD2 matching 12 bases. The junction had 3 bases not matched to a gene; V was cut back by 2 bases and J by 4 bases. The CDR3 is made up of 15 amino acids. Germline V gene data show CDR1 as SQVTM and CDR2 as ANQGSEA. CDR3 protein: CSVEPTSGGYNEQFF. The CDR3, as DNA: TGCAGCGTTGAACCGACTAGCGGGGGTTACAATGAGCAGTTCTTC.

V is TRBV4-1 and J is TRBJ1-5; TRBD1 matches at 7 bases. CDR1 and CDR2 from the germline V gene are MGHRA and YSYEKL. This CDR3 has 16 residues. V trimming: 0 bases; J trimming: 4 bases; junction bases outside the gene matches: 6. This CDR3 reads CASSQDYGRGNQPQHF. Here the CDR3 DNA reads TGCGCCAGCAGCCAAGATTATGGCAGGGGGAATCAGCCCCAGCATTTT.